The 23 T cell receptor beta chains in this list originate from one sample, sequenced in a study of cytomegalovirus exposure and HLA in healthy donors. A multiplex PCR was run with 60 Vbeta primers and 13 Jbeta primers. Method: immunoSEQ multiplex PCR; TCRdb's copy keeps in-frame clones and lacks some. The sample carries 100,000 to 130,000 clones, approximately 76% recorded once. The material sequenced was PBMCs. The receptors here all came from a man younger than 35 in good health and CMV-seronegative.

This clone showed up just a few times. The genes are TRBV4-3 and TRBJ1-1; TRBD1 matches at 7 bases. This CDR3 comprises 15 residues. J was trimmed by 0 bases and V by 3 bases; bases with no gene match: 4. Germline V gives CDR1 LGHNA, CDR2 YSLEER. CDR3: CASSQVQGMNTEAFF. The CDR3 bases are TGCGCCAGCAGCCAGGTACAGGGGATGAACACTGAAGCTTTCTTT.

The gene calls are TRBV19 and TRBJ2-5; possible D gene TRBD1, 7 bases. V was shortened by 5 bases and J by 7 bases, with 20 bases between the two germline ends. Germline CDR1 LNHDA, CDR2 SQIVND (reference sequence). The CDR3 consists of 15 residues. CDR3 loop: CASSALAGGTGTQYF. In nucleotides, the CDR3 is TGTGCCAGTAGTGCCCTCGCAGGGGGGACCGGGACCCAGTACTTC.

This clone has just one count. V and J are TRBV25-1 and TRBJ2-1; 10 nucleotides match TRBD1. V gave up 6 bases and J gave up 7 bases; unmatched junction bases: 6. This CDR3 has 14 residues. Germline values: CDR1 MGHDK, CDR2 SYGVNS. The CDR3 region has the DNA TGTGCCAGCAGCGGGTGGGACAGGGGAAATGAGCAGTTCTTC. Amino acids: CASSGWDRGNEQFF.

The chain recombines TRBV18 with TRBJ1-4; D call uncertain. The CDR3 is made up of 15 amino acids. V was clipped by 6 bases and J by 0 bases, with 11 bases between them. CDR1 is KGHSH, CDR2 LQKENI, per germline. In DNA, the CDR3 is TGTGCCAGCTCGCACAGTGGCCCAACTAATGAAAAACTGTTTTTT. Translated, it gives CASSHSGPTNEKLFF.

Notes on this clone: Other DNA sequences within the sample encode an identical CDR3. The chain joins TRBV7-3 to TRBJ2-1; the D gene is possibly TRBD2 (5 bases). The CDR3 loop spans 14 amino acids. Germline-derived CDR1 and CDR2 are SGHTA and FQGTGA. Trimming took 5 bases from V and 7 from J, leaving 15 bases between them. The CDR3 region is CASSTLTGRNEQFF. The CDR3 nucleotides read TGTGCCAGCAGCACCCTGACGGGAAGGAATGAGCAGTTCTTC.

This clone was recorded once. The chain couples TRBV4-1 to TRBJ2-2, with no clear D. This CDR3 is built from 14 residues. CDR1 is MGHRA, CDR2 YSYEKL, per germline. With 0 bases removed from V and 1 base from J, the gap between germline ends came to 3 bases. The CDR3 loop reads CASSQEQNTGELFF. The CDR3 DNA reads TGCGCCAGCAGCCAAGAACAGAACACCGGGGAGCTGTTTTTT.

The gene calls are TRBV5-1 and TRBJ2-2; 9 nucleotides line up with TRBD2. Germline loops: CDR1 SGHRS, CDR2 YFSETQ. The CDR3 runs 16 residues. J gave up 4 bases and V 0 bases, and 4 bases lay outside the gene matches. CDR3 region: CASSLEAGGGTGELFF. The CDR3 DNA is TGCGCCAGCAGCTTGGAAGCGGGGGGAGGCACCGGGGAGCTGTTTTTT.

The CDR3 reads CASIQAGGRWNEQFF. The CDR3 bases are TGTGCCAGTATTCAAGCGGGGGGGCGGTGGAATGAGCAGTTCTTC. The rearrangement uses TRBV19 and TRBJ2-1; TRBD2 matches 10 bases. Germline V gene sequence: CDR1 LNHDA, CDR2 SQIVND (reference sequence). This CDR3 spans 15 amino acids. V shed 7 bases, J shed 7 bases, and the junction held 10 bases outside the gene matches.

The J gene is TRBJ2-3, the V gene TRBV5-4; D remains ambiguous. The ends were cut back, 3 bases at V and 0 bases at J, with 11 bases in the middle. In germline, CDR1 is SGHNT, CDR2 YYREEE (reference sequence). The CDR3 covers 15 residues. The CDR3 sequence: CASSSRDGSTDTQYF. For the CDR3, the DNA is TGTGCCAGCAGCTCACGAGACGGGAGCACAGATACGCAGTATTTT.

This clone was observed a handful of times. V is TRBV4-2 and J is TRBJ1-1; D not certain. V shed 3 bases and J shed 4 bases, with 9 bases lying between them. CDR3 length: 13 residues. Germline loops: CDR1 LGHNA, CDR2 YNFKEQ. The CDR3 loop reads CASSHATGTEAFF. For the CDR3, the DNA is TGTGCCAGCAGCCACGCCACGGGCACTGAAGCTTTCTTT.

This chain links TRBV7-8 with TRBJ1-5; 8 bases map to TRBD1. This CDR3 region has 16 residues. V shed 2 bases and J 6 bases; nucleotides not matched to a gene: 9. The germline CDR1 and CDR2 sequences are SGHVS and FQNEAQ. CDR3 region: CASSLRRRGPGQPQHF. CDR3 bases: TGTGCCAGCAGCTTACGGCGCAGGGGGCCGGGTCAGCCCCAGCATTTT.

This clone was recorded once. The chain carries TRBV4-1 and TRBJ2-1; 12 bases map to TRBD2. V dropped 3 bases and J dropped 10; count of bases not matched to a gene: 10. The V gene's germline CDR1 is MGHRA and CDR2 YSYEKL. CDR3 size: 16 residues. In DNA form, the CDR3 reads TGCGCCAGCAGCCAGTCACTAGCGGGGGGAGGGGAAGAGCAGTTCTTC. Amino acids: CASSQSLAGGGEEQFF.

The chain has TRBV9 and TRBJ2-3; TRBD2 matches 13 bases. The V gene end was trimmed by 3 bases and the J gene end by 5 bases; junction bases not matched to a gene: 0. The V gene's germline CDR1 is SGDLS and CDR2 YYNGEE. This CDR3 has 14 amino acids. CDR3 nucleotide sequence: TGTGCCAGCAGCGGACTAGCGGGGGGAGATACGCAGTATTTT. Residues: CASSGLAGGDTQYF.

The V call is TRBV2, the J call TRBJ2-2; a weak D match, TRBD1 (5 bases). From germline, CDR1 is SNHLY and CDR2 FYNNEI. V lost 7 bases to trimming and J lost 1 base, with 7 bases between them. The CDR3 has 13 residues. This CDR3 is CASTRVNTGELFF. CDR3 bases: TGTGCCAGCACCAGGGTGAACACCGGGGAGCTGTTTTTT.

V is TRBV5-1 and J is TRBJ1-4; maybe TRBD1 (6 bases). The CDR3 consists of 16 residues. CDR1 and CDR2 from the germline V gene are SGHRS and YFSETQ. The V gene lost 2 bases and the J gene lost 3 bases, with 14 bases spanning the gap. The DNA for the CDR3 is TGCGCCAGCAGCTTACTCCAGGGGTCCCCTAATGAAAAACTGTTTTTT. This gives the protein CASSLLQGSPNEKLFF.

This chain uses TRBV5-1 with TRBJ1-1, with D tentatively TRBD1 (5 bases). Germline V gives CDR1 SGHRS, CDR2 YFSETQ. The CDR3 contains 12 residues. The germline V and J ends were trimmed by 0 bases and 11 bases, with 11 bases remaining between them. The CDR3 DNA follows: TGCGCCAGCAGCTTGGCTGGGGCTGGGGCTTTCTTT. As protein: CASSLAGAGAFF.

As for this clone: The same CDR3 is also encoded by other DNA sequences in this sample. The chain links TRBV29-1 to TRBJ2-7, with 8 bases identical to TRBD2. Germline CDR1 SQVTM, CDR2 ANQGSEA. V was clipped by 5 bases and J by 1 base; unmatched bases: 7. CDR3 length: 14 residues. The CDR3 region has the DNA TGCAGCGTTCTACCCGGGAGGGGGTCCTACGAGCAGTACTTC. Amino acids: CSVLPGRGSYEQYF.

The chain is built from TRBV7-9 and TRBJ2-2; D ambiguous. Germline V gene lookup returns CDR1 SEHNR and CDR2 FQNEAQ (reference sequence). The CDR3 is made up of 11 amino acids. The V gene lost 5 bases and the J gene lost 8 bases, with 6 bases spanning the gap. Written as DNA, the CDR3 is TGTGCCAGCAGCCCCTCTGGGGAGCTGTTTTTT. Residues: CASSPSGELFF. Full variable domain (remainder filled in from reference TRBV7-9 and TRBJ2-2): DTGVSQNPRHKITKRGQNVTFRCDPISEHNRLYWYRQTLGQGPEFLTYFQNEAQLEKSRLLSDRFSAERPKGSFSTLEIQRTEQGDSAMYLCASSPSGELFFGEGSRLTVL.

This clone was counted once. The chain couples TRBV11-3 to TRBJ1-1; TRBD1 aligns across 8 bases. Germline-derived CDR1 and CDR2 are SGHNT and YENEEA. The CDR3 loop spans 17 amino acids. Losses at the gene ends were 5 bases for V and 1 base for J; bases not matched to a gene: 12. CDR3 DNA: TGTGCCAGCAGCGACCACAGGGGGAAATTACGGAACACTGAAGCTTTCTTT. It specifies CASSDHRGKLRNTEAFF.

This chain's CDR3 is CASSQERTGGGYTF. DNA for the CDR3: TGTGCCAGCAGCCAAGAGAGGACAGGAGGCGGCTACACCTTC. The V gene is TRBV4-2, the J gene TRBJ1-2; 7 bases map to TRBD1. The CDR3 loop spans 14 amino acids. Germline CDR1 is LGHNA and CDR2 is YNFKEQ. V was clipped by 0 bases and J by 8 bases; unmatched bases: 6.

V usage is TRBV2 and J usage is TRBJ2-5; no definite D call. This CDR3 region has 12 residues. The V gene lost 8 bases and the J gene lost 1 base, with 8 bases spanning the gap. The germline V gene encodes CDR1 SNHLY and CDR2 FYNNEI. CDR3 in amino acids: CASVDFQETQYF. The CDR3 coding sequence is TGTGCCAGCGTCGACTTCCAAGAGACCCAGTACTTC.

CDR3 coding DNA: TGTGCCAGCAGCGGACAGGGAGCGGGTGAGCAGTTCTTC. Translating it yields CASSGQGAGEQFF. The gene calls are TRBV9 and TRBJ2-1, with D possibly matching TRBD1 (7 bases). Trimming removed 3 bases from V and 9 bases from J, with 13 bases in between. Germline V gene sequence: CDR1 SGDLS, CDR2 YYNGEE. CDR3 size: 13 residues.

CDR3 in DNA: TGCGCCAGCAGCCAAACCAGGGTAGGCTTTCCCTATGGCTACACCTTC. It specifies CASSQTRVGFPYGYTF. The chain has TRBV4-3 and TRBJ1-2, with D possibly TRBD1 on 5 matching bases. V lost 2 bases, J lost 4 bases, and 17 bases lay in between. This CDR3 spans 16 amino acids. The germline CDR1 and CDR2 sequences are LGHNA and YSLEER.